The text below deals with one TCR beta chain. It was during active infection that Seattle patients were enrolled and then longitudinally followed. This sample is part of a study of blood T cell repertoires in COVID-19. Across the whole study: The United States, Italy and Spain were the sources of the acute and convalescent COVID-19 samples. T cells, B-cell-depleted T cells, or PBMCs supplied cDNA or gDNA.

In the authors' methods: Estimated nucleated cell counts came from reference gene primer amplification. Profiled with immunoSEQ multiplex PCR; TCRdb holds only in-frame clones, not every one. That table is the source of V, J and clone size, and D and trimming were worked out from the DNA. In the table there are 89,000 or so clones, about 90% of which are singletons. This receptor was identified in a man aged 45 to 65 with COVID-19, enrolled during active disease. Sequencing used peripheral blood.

CDR3 protein: CASSTRPGVDTQYF. CDR3 sequence (DNA): TGTGCCAGCAGTACTAGACCGGGAGTTGATACGCAGTATTTT. This chain connects TRBV5-5 to TRBJ2-3, with TRBD2 as a possible D gene (6 bases). Per the germline V gene, CDR1 is SGHKS and CDR2 is YYEKEE (reference sequence). The CDR3 is 14 residues long. V shed 5 bases and J shed 6 bases, with 16 bases lying between them.